This entry lists 8 T cell receptor beta chains sequenced from one sample in a study of blood T cell repertoires in COVID-19. The repertoire was sequenced with immunoSEQ multiplex PCR; TCRdb's copy has only in-frame clones and lacks some. The table lists tens of thousands of clones, 80% to 90% of them singletons. The sequenced sample consisted of peripheral blood. The receptors originated from a man aged 55 to 70 with acute or convalescent COVID-19.

V usage is TRBV9 and J usage is TRBJ2-2; perhaps TRBD2 as D (7 bases). CDR3 length: 15 amino acids. With 4 bases removed from V and 0 bases from J, the gap between germline ends came to 10 bases. Per germline, CDR1 SGDLS and CDR2 YYNGEE. In DNA form, the CDR3 reads TGTGCCAGCAGCCCGGGGGGCGCGAACACCGGGGAGCTGTTTTTT. Translation: CASSPGGANTGELFF.

The rearrangement links TRBV12-5 to TRBJ1-4; no firm D call. The V gene's germline CDR1 is LGHNT and CDR2 FRNRAP. This CDR3 comprises 15 residues. Trimming shortened V by 5 bases and J by 5 bases, and 15 bases separated the two germline ends. CDR3 sequence reads: CASGNLRTGNEKLFF. CDR3 nucleotide sequence: TGTGCTAGTGGTAACCTCAGGACGGGAAATGAAAAACTGTTTTTT.

The chain uses TRBV5-4 and TRBJ1-2; D possibly corresponds to TRBD1 (5 bases). V lost 0 bases and J 6 bases, leaving 15 bases between the germline ends. This CDR3 spans 15 amino acids. The germline CDR1 and CDR2 sequences are SGHNT and YYREEE (reference sequence). The CDR3 protein is CASSLVGREGHGYTF. The CDR3 DNA reads TGTGCCAGCAGCTTGGTGGGCAGGGAAGGTCATGGCTACACCTTC. The whole variable domain, remainder taken from reference TRBV5-4 and TRBJ1-2, is ETGVTQSPTHLIKTRGQQVTLRCSSQSGHNTVSWYQQALGQGPQFIFQYYREEENGRGNFPPRFSGLQFPNYSSELNVNALELDDSALYLCASSLVGREGHGYTFGSGTRLTVV.

The V and J genes are TRBV6-2 or TRBV6-3 and TRBJ2-7, with D hard to call. The length of the CDR3 is 11 residues. Germline loops: CDR1 MNHEY, CDR2 SVGEGT. V was trimmed by 6 bases and J by 3 bases, leaving 6 bases between them. The CDR3: CASSLNYEQYF. For the CDR3, the DNA is TGTGCCAGCAGCCTTAACTACGAGCAGTACTTC.

A single count supports this clone. This chain joins TRBV5-1 and TRBJ1-5; 9 positions match TRBD1. The junction had 3 bases not matched to a gene; V was cut back by 3 bases and J by 5 bases. The CDR3 runs 14 residues. Germline CDR1 and CDR2: SGHRS and YFSETQ. In nucleotides, the CDR3 is TGCGCCAGCAGCTCGGGACAGGGAGATCAGCCCCAGCATTTT. It codes for CASSSGQGDQPQHF. Variable domain in full (rest from reference TRBV5-1 and TRBJ1-5): KAGVTQTPRYLIKTRGQQVTLSCSPISGHRSVSWYQQTPGQGLQFLFEYFSETQRNKGNFPGRFSGRQFSNSRSEMNVSTLELGDSALYLCASSSGQGDQPQHFGDGTRLSIL.

The CDR3 nucleotides are TGTGCCAGCAGCACCTCCGGGACTAGTGAGTTCGGGGAGCTGTTTTTT. As protein: CASSTSGTSEFGELFF. This chain links TRBV9 with TRBJ2-2; TRBD2 matches 8 bases. Germline V CDR1 and CDR2: SGDLS, YYNGEE. V shed 4 bases and J 7 bases; nucleotides not matched to a gene: 12. The CDR3 spans 16 residues.

In this sample, this clone turned up once. This rearrangement joins TRBV3-1 (or the pseudogene TRBV3-2) to TRBJ2-6; the D is unclear. CDR1 is LGHDT and CDR2 is YNNKEL in the germline V gene (reference sequence). This CDR3 spans 14 amino acids. The V gene lost 6 bases and the J gene lost 0 bases, with 6 bases spanning the gap. In DNA, the CDR3 is TGTGCCAGCAGGTACAGCTCTGGGGCCAACGTCCTGACTTTC. This sequence encodes CASRYSSGANVLTF.

This clone appeared once. The chain links TRBV5-1 to TRBJ1-2; D gene ambiguous. V was cut by 2 bases and J by 7 bases, with 12 bases left in between. This CDR3 comprises 13 residues. Germline V gene sequence: CDR1 SGHRS, CDR2 YFSETQ. CDR3 sequence: CASSFISAGGYTF. The CDR3 DNA reads TGCGCCAGCAGCTTTATTTCTGCGGGTGGCTACACCTTC. Using reference TRBV5-1 and TRBJ1-2 for the parts outside the CDR3, the full variable domain is KAGVTQTPRYLIKTRGQQVTLSCSPISGHRSVSWYQQTPGQGLQFLFEYFSETQRNKGNFPGRFSGRQFSNSRSEMNVSTLELGDSALYLCASSFISAGGYTFGSGTRLTVV.